This is a list of T cell receptor beta chains from one sample in a study of blood T cell repertoires in COVID-19. Method: immunoSEQ multiplex PCR; TCRdb's copy keeps in-frame clones and lacks some. The table includes approximately 170,000 clones, roughly 86% detected once. The sequencing sample was made of peripheral blood. Receptor source: a man between 70 and 80 years old with acute or convalescent COVID-19. Both conserved end residues are part of each CDR3. D genes are given only for firm matches. Clone size, where shown, is once, few, many, or a class for clones that have expanded.

V gene	D gene	clone size	J gene	CDR3 protein	CDR3 DNA
TRBV5-5	TRBD1	.	TRBJ1-5	CASSRQGDNQPQHF	TGTGCCAGCAGCCGACAGGGAGACAATCAGCCCCAGCATTTT
TRBV4-1	TRBD2	.	TRBJ2-2	CASSQEGSGSSPGELFF	TGCGCCAGCAGCCAAGAGGGGAGCGGGAGCTCGCCCGGGGAGCTGTTTTTT
TRBV6-4	.	.	TRBJ1-1	CASRAGINTEAFF	TGTGCCAGCAGGGCAGGGATCAACACTGAAGCTTTCTTT
TRBV5-1	TRBD2	once	TRBJ2-7	CASSFPPGGTGEQYF	TGCGCCAGCAGCTTTCCTCCGGGAGGGACGGGCGAGCAGTACTTC
TRBV9	.	.	TRBJ2-5	CASAAGIEQTQYF	TGTGCCAGCGCGGCAGGGATAGAGCAGACCCAGTACTTC
TRBV10-3	.	.	TRBJ1-1	CAISERGSTEAFF	TGTGCCATCAGTGAACGGGGAAGTACTGAAGCTTTCTTT
TRBV6-1	TRBD1	.	TRBJ2-3	CASSERGDRADTQYF	TGTGCCAGCAGTGAAAGGGGGGACAGGGCAGATACGCAGTATTTT
TRBV24-1	.	.	TRBJ2-7	CATSDFPREVGQYF	TGTGCCACCAGTGATTTCCCGCGCGAGGTCGGGCAGTACTTC
TRBV19	TRBD2	.	TRBJ2-1	CASSIGTSGYNEQFF	TGTGCCAGTAGTATAGGAACTAGCGGGTACAATGAGCAGTTCTTC
TRBV7-2	TRBD1	.	TRBJ2-7	CASSYRGPYEQYF	TGTGCCAGCAGCTACAGGGGTCCCTACGAGCAGTACTTC
TRBV19	.	.	TRBJ2-4	CASSIGARDIQYF	TGTGCCAGTAGTATAGGGGCGAGGGACATTCAGTACTTC
TRBV10-1	TRBD2	.	TRBJ2-1	CASSPLAGGRNEQFF	TGCGCCAGCAGTCCGCTAGCGGGAGGGCGCAATGAGCAGTTCTTC
TRBV2	.	once	TRBJ2-5	CASSEARGQETQYF	TGTGCCAGCAGTGAAGCCAGGGGTCAGGAGACCCAGTACTTC
TRBV27	TRBD2	.	TRBJ2-1	CASSLWLAGGPNEQFF	TGTGCCAGCAGTTTATGGTTAGCGGGAGGGCCCAATGAGCAGTTCTTC
TRBV7-2	.	.	TRBJ1-2	CASSPQGSNYGYTF	TGTGCCAGCAGCCCACAGGGATCTAACTATGGCTACACCTTC
TRBV5-1	.	once	TRBJ1-1	CASSLVPGRDTEAFF	TGCGCCAGCAGCTTGGTACCTGGGCGTGACACTGAAGCTTTCTTT
TRBV10-1	.	.	TRBJ2-1	CASGRTYNEQFF	TGCGCCAGCGGGAGAACCTACAATGAGCAGTTCTTC
TRBV5-1	.	.	TRBJ2-2	CASSTVQGPGELFF	TGCGCCAGCAGCACCGTACAGGGCCCCGGGGAGCTGTTTTTT
TRBV5-1	.	.	TRBJ2-5	CASSLGQGEETQYF	TGCGCCAGCAGCCTCGGACAAGGGGAAGAGACCCAGTACTTC
TRBV6-5	TRBD1	.	TRBJ1-1	CASSPGTGAFGAFF	TGTGCCAGCAGCCCCGGGACAGGGGCCTTTGGGGCTTTCTTT
TRBV28	.	.	TRBJ1-6	CASTSGGMNSPLHF	TGTGCCAGCACCTCGGGGGGCATGAATTCACCCCTCCACTTT
TRBV27	.	once	TRBJ1-1	CASSPGFSNQITEAFF	TGTGCCAGCAGTCCAGGCTTTTCCAACCAGATCACTGAAGCTTTCTTT
TRBV18	.	once	TRBJ1-1	CASSPGPPEAFF	TGTGCCAGCTCACCGGGGCCCCCTGAAGCTTTCTTT
TRBV27	TRBD1	.	TRBJ2-7	CASSPSGTGSYEQYF	TGTGCCAGCAGTCCCTCCGGGACAGGCTCCTACGAGCAGTACTTC
TRBV19	.	.	TRBJ2-1	CASSIPGQGAYNEQFF	TGTGCCAGTAGTATTCCAGGACAAGGGGCTTACAATGAGCAGTTCTTC
TRBV6-5	.	.	TRBJ2-2	CVSEAGELFF	TGTGTTTCAGAGGCCGGGGAGCTGTTTTTT
TRBV3-1/TRBV3-2	.	.	TRBJ1-5	CASSQGHSNQPQHF	TGTGCCAGCAGCCAAGGGCATAGCAATCAGCCCCAGCATTTT
TRBV4-1	.	.	TRBJ2-7	CASSQEGGFSFEQYF	TGCGCCAGCAGCCAAGAAGGGGGTTTTTCCTTCGAGCAGTACTTC
TRBV5-1	.	.	TRBJ1-2	CASSLGTYYGYTF	TGCGCCAGCAGCCTAGGGACATACTATGGCTACACCTTC
TRBV3-1/TRBV3-2	TRBD1	.	TRBJ2-7	CAAGTGGLEQYF	TGTGCCGCGGGGACAGGGGGCCTCGAGCAGTACTTC
TRBV6-1	.	.	TRBJ2-1	CASSAPGWRVYNEQFF	TGTGCCAGCAGTGCCCCAGGGTGGAGGGTCTACAATGAGCAGTTCTTC
TRBV1	.	once	TRBJ2-1	CTSRLAHNEQFF	TGCACCAGCAGGCTAGCGCACAATGAGCAGTTCTTC
TRBV4-3	TRBD1	.	TRBJ2-3	CASSQGGQPYTDTQYF	TGCGCCAGCAGCCAAGGGGGACAGCCGTACACAGATACGCAGTATTTT
TRBV3-1/TRBV3-2	TRBD2	.	TRBJ2-5	CASSLGGGGTQYF	TGTGCCAGCAGCCTCGGGGGGGGTGGGACCCAGTACTTC
TRBV5-8	TRBD2	.	TRBJ2-7	CASSLGLAGLTYEQYF	TGTGCCAGCAGCTTGGGGCTAGCGGGTTTAACCTACGAGCAGTACTTC
TRBV5-1	TRBD2	.	TRBJ2-7	CASSRRSSGRNYEQYF	TGCGCCAGCAGCAGGAGGTCTAGCGGGAGGAACTACGAGCAGTACTTC
TRBV5-1	.	.	TRBJ1-3	CASSLAPEVNTIYF	TGCGCCAGCAGCTTGGCCCCGGAGGTGAACACCATATATTTT
TRBV27	TRBD1	.	TRBJ1-4	CASSPRDSNEKLFF	TGTGCCAGCAGTCCCCGGGACAGTAATGAAAAACTGTTTTTT
TRBV7-9	.	.	TRBJ1-2	CASSFGGAPGYTF	TGTGCCAGCAGCTTTGGGGGGGCTCCTGGCTACACCTTC